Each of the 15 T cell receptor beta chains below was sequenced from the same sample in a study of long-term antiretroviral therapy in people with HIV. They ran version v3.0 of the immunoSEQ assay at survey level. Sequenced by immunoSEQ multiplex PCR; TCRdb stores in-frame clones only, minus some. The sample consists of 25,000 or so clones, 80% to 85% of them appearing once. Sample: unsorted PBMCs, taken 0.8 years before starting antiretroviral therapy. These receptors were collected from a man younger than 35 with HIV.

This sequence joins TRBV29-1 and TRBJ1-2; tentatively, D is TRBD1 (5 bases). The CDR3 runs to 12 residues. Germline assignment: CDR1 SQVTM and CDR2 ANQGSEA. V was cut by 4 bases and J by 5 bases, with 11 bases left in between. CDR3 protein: CSVGSGFYGYTF. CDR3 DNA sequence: TGCAGCGTTGGTTCAGGGTTTTATGGCTACACCTTC.

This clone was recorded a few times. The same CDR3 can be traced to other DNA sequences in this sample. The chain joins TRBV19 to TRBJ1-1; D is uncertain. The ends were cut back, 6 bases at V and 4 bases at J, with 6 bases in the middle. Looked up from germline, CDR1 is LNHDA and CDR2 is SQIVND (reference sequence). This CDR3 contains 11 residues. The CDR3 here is CASRVGTEAFF. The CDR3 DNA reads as TGTGCCAGTAGGGTTGGCACTGAAGCTTTCTTT.

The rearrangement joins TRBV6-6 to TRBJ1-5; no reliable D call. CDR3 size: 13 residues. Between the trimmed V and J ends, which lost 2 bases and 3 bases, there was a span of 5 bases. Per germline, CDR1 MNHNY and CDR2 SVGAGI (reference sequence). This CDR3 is CASSYVDNQPQHF. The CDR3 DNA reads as TGTGCCAGCAGTTACGTAGACAATCAGCCCCAGCATTTT.

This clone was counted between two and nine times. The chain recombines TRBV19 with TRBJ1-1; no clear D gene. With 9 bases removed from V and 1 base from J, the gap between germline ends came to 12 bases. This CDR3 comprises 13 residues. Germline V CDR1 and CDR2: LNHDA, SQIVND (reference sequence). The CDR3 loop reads CASHLRANTEAFF. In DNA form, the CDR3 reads TGTGCCAGCCACCTAAGGGCGAACACTGAAGCTTTCTTT.

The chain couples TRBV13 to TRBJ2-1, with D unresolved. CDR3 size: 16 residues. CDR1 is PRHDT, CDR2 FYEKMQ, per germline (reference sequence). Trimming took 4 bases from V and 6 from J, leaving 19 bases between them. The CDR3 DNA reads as TGTGCCAGCAGCTCGACTTTGGGCCTACCGGGCAATGAGCAGTTCTTC. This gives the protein CASSSTLGLPGNEQFF.

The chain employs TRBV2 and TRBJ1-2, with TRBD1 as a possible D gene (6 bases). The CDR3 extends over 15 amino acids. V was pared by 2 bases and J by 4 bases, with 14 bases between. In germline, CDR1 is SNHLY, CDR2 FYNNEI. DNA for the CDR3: TGTGCCAGCAGTGAACTCCTCAGGGGCGCCTATGGCTACACCTTC. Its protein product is CASSELLRGAYGYTF.

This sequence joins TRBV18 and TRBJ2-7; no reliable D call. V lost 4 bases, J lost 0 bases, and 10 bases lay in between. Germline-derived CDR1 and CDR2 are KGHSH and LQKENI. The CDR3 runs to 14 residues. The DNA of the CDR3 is TGTGCCAGCTCACGAGAACTGAGCTCCTACGAGCAGTACTTC. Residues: CASSRELSSYEQYF.

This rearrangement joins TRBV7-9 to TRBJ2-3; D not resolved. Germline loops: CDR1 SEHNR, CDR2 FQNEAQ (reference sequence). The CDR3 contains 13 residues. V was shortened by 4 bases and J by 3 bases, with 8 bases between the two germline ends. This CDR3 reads CASSSHGTDTQYF. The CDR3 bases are TGTGCCAGCAGCTCACATGGAACAGATACGCAGTATTTT.

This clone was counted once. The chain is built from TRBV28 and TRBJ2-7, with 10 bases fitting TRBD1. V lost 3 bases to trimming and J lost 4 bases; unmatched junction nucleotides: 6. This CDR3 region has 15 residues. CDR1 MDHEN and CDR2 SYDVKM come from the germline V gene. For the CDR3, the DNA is TGTGCCAGCAGTTTTGGGACAGGGGAATATTACGAGCAGTACTTC. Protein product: CASSFGTGEYYEQYF. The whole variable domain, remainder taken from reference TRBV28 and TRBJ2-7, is DVKVTQSSRYLVKRTGEKVFLECVQDMDHENMFWYRQDPGLGLRLIYFSYDVKMKEKGDIPEGYSVSREKKERFSLILESASTNQTSMYLCASSFGTGEYYEQYFGPGTRLTVT.

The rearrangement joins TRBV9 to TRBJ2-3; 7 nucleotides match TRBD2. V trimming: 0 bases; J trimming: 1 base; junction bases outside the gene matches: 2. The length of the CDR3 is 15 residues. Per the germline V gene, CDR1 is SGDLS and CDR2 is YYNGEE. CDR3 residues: CASSVDGGGTDTQYF. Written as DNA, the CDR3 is TGTGCCAGCAGCGTAGATGGGGGGGGCACAGATACGCAGTATTTT.

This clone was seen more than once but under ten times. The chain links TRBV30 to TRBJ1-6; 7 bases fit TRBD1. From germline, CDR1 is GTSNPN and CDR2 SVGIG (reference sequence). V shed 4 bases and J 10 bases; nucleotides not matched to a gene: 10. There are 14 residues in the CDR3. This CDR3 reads CAWNRQGVGSPLHF. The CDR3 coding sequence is TGTGCCTGGAATAGGCAGGGGGTGGGATCACCCCTCCACTTT.

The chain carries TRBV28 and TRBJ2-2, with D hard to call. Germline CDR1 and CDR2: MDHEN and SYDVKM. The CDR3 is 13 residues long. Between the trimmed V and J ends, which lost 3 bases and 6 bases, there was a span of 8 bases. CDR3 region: CASSFSQAGELFF. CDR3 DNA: TGTGCCAGCAGTTTTAGCCAAGCCGGGGAGCTGTTTTTT.

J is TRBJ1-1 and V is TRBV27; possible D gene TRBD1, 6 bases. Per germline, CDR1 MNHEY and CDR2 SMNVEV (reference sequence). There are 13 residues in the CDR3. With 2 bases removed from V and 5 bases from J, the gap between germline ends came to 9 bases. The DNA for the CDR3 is TGTGCCAGCAGTTTACGGGGGCCGACTGAAGCTTTCTTT. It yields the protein CASSLRGPTEAFF.

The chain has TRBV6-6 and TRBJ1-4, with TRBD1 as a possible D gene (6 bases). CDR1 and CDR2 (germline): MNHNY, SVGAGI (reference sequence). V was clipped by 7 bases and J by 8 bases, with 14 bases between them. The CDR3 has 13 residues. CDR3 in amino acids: CASKGTGTEKLFF. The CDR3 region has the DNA TGTGCCAGCAAGGGTACAGGGACCGAAAAACTGTTTTTT.

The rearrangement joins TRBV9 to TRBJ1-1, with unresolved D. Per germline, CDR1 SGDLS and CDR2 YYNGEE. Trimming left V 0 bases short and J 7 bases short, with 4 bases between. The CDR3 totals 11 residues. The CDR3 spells CASSVDYEAFF. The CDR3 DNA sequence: TGTGCCAGCAGCGTAGACTATGAAGCTTTCTTT.